Listed here are 13 T cell receptor beta chains from one sample, sequenced in a study of T cell repertoires in cytomegalovirus infection. TCRdb re-called the reads with MiXCR, one entry per CDR3 protein. The table lists approximately 250,000 distinct CDR3 sequences, 22% of them singletons. Sequenced input: CD8+ T cells from PBMCs. The receptors here all came from a human donor in good health (CMV status not recorded). Some clones in this sample may be carry-over from other donors' samples.

This clonotype has just a few counts. V usage is TRBV11-2 and J usage is TRBJ2-2; TRBD1 or TRBD2 may be the D gene (6 bases each). Germline-derived CDR1 and CDR2 are SGHAT and FQNNGV. This CDR3 is built from 16 residues. V shed 3 bases and J shed 3 bases, with 14 bases lying between them. CDR3 DNA sequence: TGTGCCAGCAGCTTGGGGGCGGGGACCTACACCGGGGAGCTGTTTTTT. It translates to CASSLGAGTYTGELFF.

The genes are TRBV28 and TRBJ1-6; 10 bases fit TRBD1. V shed 6 bases and J 11 bases; nucleotides not matched to a gene: 7. The length of the CDR3 is 14 residues. The V gene's germline CDR1 is MDHEN and CDR2 SYDVKM. The CDR3 here is CASSPTGGGAPLHF. Written as DNA, the CDR3 is TGTGCCAGCAGCCCGACAGGGGGCGGAGCACCCCTCCACTTT.

This clonotype has only a few counts. The chain has TRBV5-3 and TRBJ1-5; tentatively, D is TRBD1 (6 bases). TRBV5-3 carries the ORF label, with uncertain function. V lost 8 bases, J lost 15 bases, and 24 bases lay in between. CDR3 length equals 13 residues. This chain's CDR3 is CASSRIELRGRHF. The CDR3 region has the DNA TGTGCCAGCAGCCGGATTGAGCTCAGGGGTAGGCATTTT.

This chain connects TRBV4-1 to TRBJ2-5; the D gene is possibly TRBD2 (5 bases). Per the germline V gene, CDR1 is MGHRA and CDR2 is YSYEKL. Trimming shortened V by 2 bases and J by 3 bases, and 10 bases separated the two germline ends. CDR3 length: 14 amino acids. The DNA of the CDR3 is TGCGCCAGCAGCCAACCCGGACTGGAAGAGACCCAGTACTTC. This encodes CASSQPGLEETQYF.

This clonotype was observed a few times. The rearrangement joins TRBV20-1 to TRBJ2-3, with TRBD2 identical over 9 bases. With V trimmed by 1 base and J by 2 bases, 7 bases remained unmatched. This CDR3 is built from 16 residues. In germline, CDR1 is DFQATT, CDR2 SNEGSKA (reference sequence). The CDR3 loop reads CSARGLAGALTDTQYF. DNA of the CDR3: TGCAGTGCTAGAGGCTTAGCGGGGGCACTCACAGATACGCAGTATTTT.

This chain links TRBV19 with TRBJ1-1, with a tentative D call TRBD1 (5 bases). The CDR3 runs 15 residues. Trimming took off 5 bases at V and 3 bases at J, with 16 bases between the two ends. Germline-derived CDR1 and CDR2 are LNHDA and SQIVND (reference sequence). In nucleotides, the CDR3 is TGTGCCAGTAGTGAGCATCAGGGTGGGGACACTGAAGCTTTCTTT. Its translation is CASSEHQGGDTEAFF.

This clonotype was detected only once. The gene calls are TRBV6-5 and TRBJ1-1; a weak D match, TRBD1 (5 bases). In germline, CDR1 is MNHEY, CDR2 SVGAGI. The V end lost 0 bases, the J end lost 1 base, and 15 bases lay between the germline ends. This CDR3 contains 17 residues. The CDR3 DNA sequence: TGTGCCAGCAGTTACTCGCCTTGGGGGGGAGGGAACACTGAAGCTTTCTTT. It encodes CASSYSPWGGGNTEAFF.

This clonotype was picked up a small number of times. V and J are TRBV6-2 or TRBV6-3 and TRBJ2-3; unclear D gene. Trimming removed 4 bases at V and 2 bases at J, with 7 bases between. The germline V gene encodes CDR1 MNHEY and CDR2 SVGEGT. The CDR3 is 13 amino acids. CDR3 DNA: TGTGCCAGCAGTTGGCTACACACAGATACGCAGTATTTT. Translated: CASSWLHTDTQYF.

The chain has TRBV10-3 and TRBJ2-1, with D unresolved. The CDR3 spans 14 residues. V lost 10 bases and J 0 bases, leaving 13 bases between the germline ends. Germline V gives CDR1 ENHRY, CDR2 SYGVKD. CDR3 DNA: TGTGCCACACAGAGTAGGGACTCCTACAATGAGCAGTTCTTC. Translated, it gives CATQSRDSYNEQFF.

The rearrangement uses TRBV7-9 and TRBJ2-5; 12 bases map to TRBD1. CDR3 length equals 16 residues. The germline gives CDR1 SEHNR, CDR2 FQNEAQ (reference sequence). The junction had 6 bases not matched to a gene; V was cut back by 5 bases and J by 2 bases. CDR3 amino acids: CASSELGQGAQETQYF. For the CDR3, the DNA is TGTGCCAGCAGCGAACTGGGACAGGGGGCACAAGAGACCCAGTACTTC.

Details on this clonotype: This may come from a read error, since a much larger clone is one base off. The V and J genes are TRBV11-2 and TRBJ2-3, with D possibly TRBD2 on 6 matching bases. Looked up from germline, CDR1 is SGHAT and CDR2 is FQNNGV. This CDR3 comprises 16 residues. The germline V and J ends were trimmed by 5 bases and 2 bases, with 17 bases remaining between them. In DNA, the CDR3 is TGTGCCAGCAGCAAACGGGGGAGCCCTGACACAGATACGCAGTATTTT. Translated, it gives CASSKRGSPDTDTQYF.

This clonotype was observed at least ten times. The chain is built from TRBV28 and TRBJ2-6, with no clear D. There are 16 residues in the CDR3. Trimming left V 5 bases short and J 8 bases short, with 19 bases between. Germline assignment: CDR1 MDHEN and CDR2 SYDVKM. The CDR3 is CASSPPSDAGPNVLTF. In DNA form, the CDR3 reads TGTGCCAGCAGTCCCCCGTCGGACGCTGGTCCCAACGTCCTGACTTTC.

The chain is built from TRBV28 and TRBJ2-2, with D possibly matching TRBD1 (6 bases). V dropped 10 bases and J dropped 7 bases, with 22 bases sitting between them. This CDR3 is 15 amino acids long. Germline V gives CDR1 MDHEN, CDR2 SYDVKM. The CDR3, as DNA: TGTGCCACCAGCAGCTTAGGACAGCTACACGGGGAGCTGTTTTTT. Translated, it gives CATSSLGQLHGELFF.